A single sample is the source of the 2 T cell receptor beta chains below, sequenced in a study of blood T cell repertoires in COVID-19. Clones were read by immunoSEQ multiplex PCR, and TCRdb kept only the in-frame ones, dropping some. This sample yields about 200,000 clones, of which 80% to 90% are seen a single time; more than 2.5% belongs to the top ten. The material sequenced was peripheral blood. The receptor source for this set is a man aged 55 to 69 with acute or convalescent COVID-19.

This rearrangement joins TRBV7-3 to TRBJ1-3; D gene uncertain. The length of the CDR3 is 13 residues. V lost 4 bases to trimming and J lost 2 bases, with 6 bases between them. Germline CDR1 SGHTA, CDR2 FQGTGA. The DNA for the CDR3 is TGTGCCAGCAGCTCCGGGACTGGAAACACCATATATTTT. It codes for CASSSGTGNTIYF.

The rearrangement links TRBV15 to TRBJ2-1; 7 nucleotides match TRBD1. After removal of 4 bases from V and 0 bases from J, the junction contained 9 bases not matched to a gene. The CDR3 runs 17 residues. Germline CDR1 LNHNV, CDR2 YYDKDF (reference sequence). CDR3 coding DNA: TGTGCCACCAGCACCTACAGGGGCGAGAGCTCCTACAATGAGCAGTTCTTC. Translating it yields CATSTYRGESSYNEQFF.